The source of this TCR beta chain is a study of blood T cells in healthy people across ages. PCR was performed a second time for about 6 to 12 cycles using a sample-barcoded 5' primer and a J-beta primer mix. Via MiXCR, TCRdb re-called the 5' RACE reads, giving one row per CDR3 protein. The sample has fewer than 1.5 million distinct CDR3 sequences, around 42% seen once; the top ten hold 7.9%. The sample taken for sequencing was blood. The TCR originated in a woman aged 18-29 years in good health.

The CDR3 sequence is CSVGAGGSQETQYF. The CDR3 DNA is TGCAGCGTTGGAGCGGGGGGTTCCCAAGAGACCCAGTACTTC. The rearrangement links TRBV29-1 to TRBJ2-5; TRBD2 aligns across 9 bases. The V gene end was trimmed by 4 bases and the J gene end by 1 base; junction bases not matched to a gene: 4. Per germline, CDR1 SQVTM and CDR2 ANQGSEA. The CDR3 has 14 amino acids.